The T cell receptor (beta chain) described here comes from a study of hypomethylating agent response in myelodysplastic syndrome. Study results and caveats: No significant post-treatment change in richness, rarefaction diversity or clonality, across all patients or response groups.

Generated by immunoSEQ multiplex PCR, the TCRdb table keeps only in-frame clones and is missing some. The data contain about 4,000 clones, 85% to 90% of them singletons. This clone was seen once. Its antigen is currently unknown. Germline V lookup: CDR1 SGHKS, CDR2 YYEKEE (reference sequence). CDR3 size: 15 residues. Between the trimmed V and J ends, which lost 1 base and 3 bases, there was a span of 14 bases. The input for sequencing was bone marrow, taken before or after starting hypomethylating agent treatment for myelodysplastic syndrome (not recorded which). The receptor comes from a human donor with myelodysplastic syndrome. This chain links TRBV5-5 with TRBJ2-7; TRBD1 might be the D (6 bases). In DNA form, the CDR3 reads TGTGCCAGCAGCTTGTCTGGGGGCGGTCACTACGAGCAGTACTTC. This codes for CASSLSGGGHYEQYF. The whole variable domain, filled in from reference TRBV5-5 and TRBJ2-7, reads DAGVTQSPTHLIKTRGQQVTLRCSPISGHKSVSWYQQVLGQGPQFIFQYYEKEERGRGNFPDRFSARQFPNYSSELNVNALLLGDSALYLCASSLSGGGHYEQYFGPGTRLTVT.